The next 14 T cell receptor beta chains were all read from a single sample in a study of blood T cell repertoires in COVID-19. Clones were sequenced by immunoSEQ multiplex PCR, and TCRdb holds only the in-frame ones, with some missing. This sample has 150,000 or so clones, with roughly nine tenths found just once. Source material: peripheral blood. The receptors derive from a man in his late teens or twenties with COVID-19, enrolled during active disease.

The V gene is TRBV27, the J gene TRBJ2-7; TRBD1 aligns across 8 bases. The V gene's germline CDR1 is MNHEY and CDR2 SMNVEV (reference sequence). The CDR3 is made up of 17 amino acids. V lost 4 bases, J lost 5 bases, and 16 bases stayed unmatched. This chain's CDR3 is CASSSGFGQGAGDEQYF. The CDR3 DNA sequence: TGTGCCAGCAGTTCCGGATTCGGGCAGGGGGCCGGAGACGAGCAGTACTTC.

Notes on this clone: At one end, the junction sequence differs from germline, possibly due to a read error. The chain employs TRBV13 and TRBJ2-1; 8 bases align to TRBD2. There are 13 residues in the CDR3. Germline assignment: CDR1 PRHDT and CDR2 FYEKMQ (reference sequence). As DNA, the CDR3 is TGTGCCAACAGCGGGGGCCCCTACAATGAGCAGTTCTTC. Translated: CANSGGPYNEQFF. The whole variable domain, remainder taken from reference TRBV13 and TRBJ2-1, is AAGVIQSPRHLIKEKRETATLKCYPIPRHDTVYWYQQGPGQDPQFLISFYEKMQSDKGSIPDRFSAQQFSDYHSELNMSSLELGDSALYFCANSGGPYNEQFFGPGTRLTVL.

This clone was observed a handful of times. This chain links TRBV7-8 with TRBJ1-2, with D possibly TRBD1 on 6 matching bases. Trimming took 4 bases from V and 4 from J, leaving 16 bases between them. Germline CDR1 is SGHVS and CDR2 is FQNEAQ. This CDR3 spans 15 amino acids. The CDR3 here is CASSYSPGRGYGYTF. The CDR3 DNA reads TGTGCCAGCAGCTACTCCCCCGGCAGGGGCTATGGCTACACCTTC.

The chain joins TRBV3-1 (or the pseudogene TRBV3-2) to TRBJ1-5; 7 bases are shared with TRBD1. The germline V gene has CDR1 LGHDT and CDR2 YNNKEL (reference sequence). The CDR3 totals 20 residues. J lost 2 bases, V lost 0 bases, and 16 bases had no gene match. The CDR3 DNA reads TGTGCCAGCAGCCAAGATCGGGGGACCGGCAGGGGGAGTGGCAATCAGCCCCAGCATTTT. It translates to CASSQDRGTGRGSGNQPQHF.

This clone was recorded once. This chain joins TRBV28 and TRBJ2-5; 10 positions match TRBD1. The V segment lost 5 bases and the J segment 3 bases; nucleotides outside the gene matches: 3. The CDR3 covers 14 residues. Per the germline V gene, CDR1 is MDHEN and CDR2 is SYDVKM. Here the CDR3 DNA reads TGTGCCAGCAGTGGGGGGACAGGGGAAGAGACCCAGTACTTC. Residues: CASSGGTGEETQYF. The variable domain in full, completed from reference TRBV28 and TRBJ2-5, reads DVKVTQSSRYLVKRTGEKVFLECVQDMDHENMFWYRQDPGLGLRLIYFSYDVKMKEKGDIPEGYSVSREKKERFSLILESASTNQTSMYLCASSGGTGEETQYFGPGTRLLVL.

This chain connects TRBV2 to TRBJ2-1; 7 bases align to TRBD1. Per germline, CDR1 SNHLY and CDR2 FYNNEI. The J segment lost 4 bases and the V segment lost 6 bases, leaving 9 bases of the junction unmatched. The length of the CDR3 is 15 residues. CDR3 coding DNA: TGTGCCAGCAGAGGGGGCAGGGGAGAGTACAATGAGCAGTTCTTC. Translation gives CASRGGRGEYNEQFF.

This clone was seen more than once but under ten times. The chain has TRBV5-1 and TRBJ2-7, with a tentative D call TRBD1 (6 bases). The germline V and J ends were trimmed by 4 bases and 7 bases, with 18 bases remaining between them. CDR3 length equals 14 residues. Looked up from germline, CDR1 is SGHRS and CDR2 is YFSETQ. As DNA, the CDR3 is TGCGCCAGCAGCCTGGGTCTTCAGGGGCGGGAGCAGTACTTC. Translated, it gives CASSLGLQGREQYF.

The CDR3 coding sequence is TGTGCCAGCAGCCAAGTTGACAGGGGGAACACTGAAGCTTTCTTT. It yields the protein CASSQVDRGNTEAFF. The rearrangement uses TRBV3-1 (or the pseudogene TRBV3-2) and TRBJ1-1; 8 bases agree with TRBD1. CDR1 and CDR2 (germline): LGHDT, YNNKEL (reference sequence). The CDR3 is made up of 15 amino acids. V shed 1 base and J 1 base; nucleotides not matched to a gene: 2.

The genes are TRBV27 and TRBJ2-7, with no clear D. The CDR3 has 14 residues. Germline CDR1 and CDR2: MNHEY and SMNVEV (reference sequence). Trimming shortened V by 0 bases and J by 3 bases, and 9 bases separated the two germline ends. CDR3 nucleotides: TGTGCCAGCAGTTTATCGCGGCTAAACTACGAGCAGTACTTC. This sequence encodes CASSLSRLNYEQYF.

The rearrangement uses TRBV11-3 and TRBJ2-3; maybe TRBD1 (6 bases). This CDR3 is 16 amino acids long. Trimming pared 1 base from V and 2 bases from J, leaving 13 bases between. Germline lookup yields CDR1 SGHNT and CDR2 YENEEA. The CDR3 protein is CASSLGGPSDTDTQYF. CDR3 nucleotides: TGTGCCAGCAGCTTAGGGGGGCCCTCCGACACAGATACGCAGTATTTT.

To note about this clone: An end of the junction differs from the germline gene, which may be a read error. V usage is TRBV5-1 and J usage is TRBJ1-4, with D unclear. The length of the CDR3 is 17 residues. Germline-derived CDR1 and CDR2 are SGHRS and YFSETQ. The CDR3 DNA reads as TGCGCCAGCAGCTTGGAGCCTGAGACTGCAACTAATGAAAAACTGCTTTTT. It encodes CASSLEPETATNEKLLF.

The genes are TRBV5-8 and TRBJ2-1, with TRBD2 matching over 12 bases. Germline values: CDR1 SGHTS, CDR2 YDEGEE. The CDR3 sequence is 17 residues long. The V segment lost 4 bases and the J segment 4 bases; nucleotides outside the gene matches: 9. The CDR3 coding sequence is TGTGCCAGCAGCATTAGGACTAGCGGGATCTTTTACAATGAGCAGTTCTTC. Translated, it gives CASSIRTSGIFYNEQFF.

The V call is TRBV13, the J call TRBJ2-7; TRBD1 matches at 10 bases. V dropped 4 bases and J dropped 6; count of bases not matched to a gene: 3. This CDR3 is 13 amino acids long. Germline CDR1 reads PRHDT; CDR2 reads FYEKMQ (reference sequence). The CDR3 nucleotides are TGTGCCAGCAGCTCCCGGGACAGGGGCGAGCAGTACTTC. This translates into CASSSRDRGEQYF.

This clone has a handful of counts. V is TRBV9 and J is TRBJ2-7; D is possibly TRBD2 (6 bases). Germline assignment: CDR1 SGDLS and CDR2 YYNGEE. The germline V and J ends were trimmed by 0 bases and 3 bases, with 13 bases remaining between them. CDR3 length equals 15 residues. In DNA, the CDR3 is TGTGCCAGCAGCGTAGCCGGTAGCGGAAGCTACGAGCAGTACTTC. Amino acid sequence: CASSVAGSGSYEQYF.